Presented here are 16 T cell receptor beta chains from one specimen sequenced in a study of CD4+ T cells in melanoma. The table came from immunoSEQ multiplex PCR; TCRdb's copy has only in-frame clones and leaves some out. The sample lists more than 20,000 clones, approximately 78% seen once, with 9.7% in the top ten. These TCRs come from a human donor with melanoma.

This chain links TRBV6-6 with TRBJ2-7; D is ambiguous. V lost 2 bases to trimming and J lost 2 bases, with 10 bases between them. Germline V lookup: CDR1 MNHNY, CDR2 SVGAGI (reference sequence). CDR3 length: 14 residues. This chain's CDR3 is CASSYRADAYEQYF. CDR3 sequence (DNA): TGTGCCAGCAGTTACAGGGCAGACGCCTACGAGCAGTACTTC.

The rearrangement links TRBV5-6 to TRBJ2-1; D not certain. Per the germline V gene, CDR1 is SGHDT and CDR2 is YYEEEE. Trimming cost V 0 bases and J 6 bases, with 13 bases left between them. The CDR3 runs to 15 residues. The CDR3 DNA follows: TGTGCCAGCAGCTTGGCCTCCCTGGCAGGCAATGAGCAGTTCTTC. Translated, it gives CASSLASLAGNEQFF.

CDR3 protein: CASSEDRVYGYTF. CDR3 DNA sequence: TGTGCCAGCAGCGAGGACAGGGTTTATGGCTACACCTTC. The chain links TRBV2 to TRBJ1-2; TRBD1 aligns across 8 bases. Looked up from germline, CDR1 is SNHLY and CDR2 is FYNNEI. This CDR3 spans 13 amino acids. V lost 6 bases and J lost 5; bases outside the gene matches: 5.

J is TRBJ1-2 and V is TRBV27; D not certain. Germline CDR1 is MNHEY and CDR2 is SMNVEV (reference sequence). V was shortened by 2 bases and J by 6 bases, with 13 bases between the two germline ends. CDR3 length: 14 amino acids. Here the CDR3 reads CASSLAGTLDGYTF. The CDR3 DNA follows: TGTGCCAGCAGTTTAGCAGGTACGCTGGATGGCTACACCTTC.

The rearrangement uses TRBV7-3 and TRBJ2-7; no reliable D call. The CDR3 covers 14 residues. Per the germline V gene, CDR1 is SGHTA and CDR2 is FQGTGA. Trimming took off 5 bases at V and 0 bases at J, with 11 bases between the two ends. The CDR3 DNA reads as TGTGCCAGCAGCCCGTCAGGCGGCTCCTACGAGCAGTACTTC. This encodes CASSPSGGSYEQYF. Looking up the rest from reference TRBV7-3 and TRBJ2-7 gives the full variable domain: GAGVSQTPSNKVTEKGKYVELRCDPISGHTALYWYRQSLGQGPEFLIYFQGTGAADDSGLPNDRFFAVRPEGSVSTLKIQRTERGDSAVYLCASSPSGGSYEQYFGPGTRLTVT.

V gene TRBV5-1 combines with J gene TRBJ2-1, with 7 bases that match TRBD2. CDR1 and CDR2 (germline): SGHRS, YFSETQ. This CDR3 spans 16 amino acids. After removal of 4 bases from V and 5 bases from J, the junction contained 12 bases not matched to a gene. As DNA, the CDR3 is TGCGCCAGCAGCCCGAGAACTGGGGGGGGGAACAATGAGCAGTTCTTC. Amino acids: CASSPRTGGGNNEQFF.

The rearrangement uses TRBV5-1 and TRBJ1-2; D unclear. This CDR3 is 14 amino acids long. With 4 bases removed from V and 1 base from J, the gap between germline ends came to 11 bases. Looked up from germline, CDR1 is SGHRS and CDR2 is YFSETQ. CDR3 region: CASSVGGYNYGYTF. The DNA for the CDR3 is TGCGCCAGCAGCGTCGGTGGCTATAACTATGGCTACACCTTC.

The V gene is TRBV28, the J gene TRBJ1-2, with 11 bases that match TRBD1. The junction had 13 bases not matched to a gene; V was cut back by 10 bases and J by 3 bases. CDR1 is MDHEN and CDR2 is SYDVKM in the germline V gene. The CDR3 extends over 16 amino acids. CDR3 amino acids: CAISALGTGGHYGYTF. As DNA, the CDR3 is TGTGCCATCTCGGCCCTAGGGACAGGGGGGCACTATGGCTACACCTTC.

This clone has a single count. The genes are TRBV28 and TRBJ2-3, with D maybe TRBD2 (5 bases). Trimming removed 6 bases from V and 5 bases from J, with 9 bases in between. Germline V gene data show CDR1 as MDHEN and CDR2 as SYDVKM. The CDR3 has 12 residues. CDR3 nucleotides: TGTGCCAGCAGCTACCGGGGAGATACGCAGTATTTT. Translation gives CASSYRGDTQYF.

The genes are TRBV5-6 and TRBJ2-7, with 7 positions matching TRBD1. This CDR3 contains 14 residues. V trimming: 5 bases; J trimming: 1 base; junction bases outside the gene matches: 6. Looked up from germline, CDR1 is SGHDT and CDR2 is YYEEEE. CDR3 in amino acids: CASRYRGFSYEQYF. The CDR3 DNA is TGTGCCAGCAGGTACAGGGGTTTTTCCTACGAGCAGTACTTC.

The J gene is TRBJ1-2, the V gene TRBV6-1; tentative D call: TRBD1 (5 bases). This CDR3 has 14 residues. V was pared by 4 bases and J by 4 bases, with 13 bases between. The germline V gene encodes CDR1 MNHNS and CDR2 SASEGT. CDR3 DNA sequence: TGTGCCAGCAGTGTGGGGGGGACTTCCTATGGCTACACCTTC. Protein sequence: CASSVGGTSYGYTF.

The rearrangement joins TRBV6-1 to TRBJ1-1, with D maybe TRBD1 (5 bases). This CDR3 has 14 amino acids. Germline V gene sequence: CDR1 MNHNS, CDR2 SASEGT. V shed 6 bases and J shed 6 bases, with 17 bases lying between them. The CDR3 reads CASRKPGLIAEAFF. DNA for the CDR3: TGTGCCAGCAGAAAGCCGGGACTGATAGCTGAAGCTTTCTTT.

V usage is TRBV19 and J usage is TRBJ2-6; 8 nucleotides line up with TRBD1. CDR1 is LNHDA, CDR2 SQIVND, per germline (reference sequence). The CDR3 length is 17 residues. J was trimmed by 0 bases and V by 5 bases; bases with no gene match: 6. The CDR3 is CASSVGQAGSGANVLTF. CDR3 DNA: TGTGCCAGTAGTGTGGGACAGGCGGGCTCTGGGGCCAACGTCCTGACTTTC.

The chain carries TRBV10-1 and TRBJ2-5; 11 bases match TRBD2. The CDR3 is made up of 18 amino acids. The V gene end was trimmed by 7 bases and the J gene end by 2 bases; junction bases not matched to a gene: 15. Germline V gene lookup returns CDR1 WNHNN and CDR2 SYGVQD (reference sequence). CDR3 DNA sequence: TGCGCCAGCAAATCTTCTAGCGGGGGGTCCGGTTTTCAAGAGACCCAGTACTTC. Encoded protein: CASKSSSGGSGFQETQYF.

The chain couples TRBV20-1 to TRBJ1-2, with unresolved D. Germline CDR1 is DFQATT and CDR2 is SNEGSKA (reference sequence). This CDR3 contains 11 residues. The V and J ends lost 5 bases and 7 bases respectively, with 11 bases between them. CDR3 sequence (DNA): TGCAGTGCTCTGATAGACTCTGGCTACACCTTC. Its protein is CSALIDSGYTF.

CDR3 amino acids: CASGLAVSGQGYSPLHF. CDR3 coding DNA: TGTGCTAGTGGTTTGGCAGTCTCGGGGCAGGGGTATTCACCCCTCCACTTT. V usage is TRBV12-5 and J usage is TRBJ1-6, with D perhaps matching TRBD1 (6 bases). Germline V CDR1 and CDR2: LGHNT, FRNRAP. Trimming took 1 base from V and 8 from J, leaving 18 bases between them. The CDR3 loop spans 17 amino acids.